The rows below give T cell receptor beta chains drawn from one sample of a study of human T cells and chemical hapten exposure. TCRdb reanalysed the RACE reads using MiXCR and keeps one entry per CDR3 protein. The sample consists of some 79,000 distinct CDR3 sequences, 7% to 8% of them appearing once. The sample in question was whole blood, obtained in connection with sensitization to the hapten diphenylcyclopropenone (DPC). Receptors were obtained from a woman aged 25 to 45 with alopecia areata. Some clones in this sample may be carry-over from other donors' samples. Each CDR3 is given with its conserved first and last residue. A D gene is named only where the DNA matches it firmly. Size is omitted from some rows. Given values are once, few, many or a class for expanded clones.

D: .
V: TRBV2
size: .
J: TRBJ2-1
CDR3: CAGGTANEQFF
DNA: TGTGCCGGTGGGACCGCTAATGAGCAGTTCTTC

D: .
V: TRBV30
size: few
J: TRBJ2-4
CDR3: CAWMTGTLGNIQYF
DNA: TGTGCCTGGATGACCGGGACCTTAGGAAACATTCAGTACTTC

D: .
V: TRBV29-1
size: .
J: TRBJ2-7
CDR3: CSVTFFYEQYF
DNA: TGCAGCGTCACCTTTTTTTACGAGCAGTACTTC

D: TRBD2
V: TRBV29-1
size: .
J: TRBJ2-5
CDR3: CSAGLAGALGETRYF
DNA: TGCAGCGCCGGACTAGCGGGGGCCCTTGGGGAGACCCGGTACTTC

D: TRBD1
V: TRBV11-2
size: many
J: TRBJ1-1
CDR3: CASSYLDRVDTEAFF
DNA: TGTGCCAGCAGCTACCTGGACAGGGTTGACACTGAAGCTTTCTTT

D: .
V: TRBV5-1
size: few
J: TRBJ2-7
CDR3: CASSFQTGRGYEQYF
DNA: TGCGCCAGCAGCTTCCAGACAGGGAGGGGCTACGAGCAGTACTTC

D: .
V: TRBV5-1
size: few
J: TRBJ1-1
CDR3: CASSETTPGHTEAFF
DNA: TGCGCCAGCAGCGAGACTACGCCGGGGCACACTGAAGCTTTCTTT

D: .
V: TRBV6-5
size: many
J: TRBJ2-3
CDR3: CASSYNSDTQYF
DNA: TGTGCCAGCAGTTATAATTCAGATACGCAGTATTTT

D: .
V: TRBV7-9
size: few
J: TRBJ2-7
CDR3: CASSPGWYEEQYF
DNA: TGTGCCAGCAGCCCCGGCTGGTACGAGGAGCAGTACTTC

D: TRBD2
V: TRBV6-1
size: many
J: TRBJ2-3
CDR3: CASSESGLAGDVDTQYF
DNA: TGTGCCAGCAGTGAAAGCGGACTAGCGGGGGACGTAGATACGCAGTATTTT

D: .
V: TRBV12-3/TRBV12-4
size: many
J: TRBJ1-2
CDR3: CASSSDIIEGYTF
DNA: TGTGCCAGCAGCTCAGACATTATTGAAGGCTACACCTTC

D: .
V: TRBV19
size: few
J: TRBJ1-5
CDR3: CASIKDSGQPQHF
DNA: TGTGCCAGTATTAAGGACAGCGGTCAGCCCCAGCATTTT

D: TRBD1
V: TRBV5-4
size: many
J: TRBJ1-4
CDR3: CASRTQGATNEKLFF
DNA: TGTGCCAGCAGGACCCAGGGGGCGACTAATGAAAAACTGTTTTTT

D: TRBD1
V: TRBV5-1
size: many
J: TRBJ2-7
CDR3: CASSLWGPGQGTNEQYF
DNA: TGCGCCAGCAGCTTGTGGGGACCGGGACAGGGAACAAACGAGCAGTACTTC

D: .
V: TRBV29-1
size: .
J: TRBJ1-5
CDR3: CSVQPPGQPQNF
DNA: TGCAGCGTTCAACCCCCCGGCCAGCCCCAGAATTTT

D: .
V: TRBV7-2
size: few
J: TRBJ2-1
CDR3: CASSSSGSYNEQFF
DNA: TGTGCCAGCAGCTCCTCGGGCTCCTACAATGAGCAGTTCTTC

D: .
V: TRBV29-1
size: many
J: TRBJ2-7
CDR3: CSVTGRGSYEQYF
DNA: TGCAGCGTTACGGGGCGCGGTTCCTACGAGCAGTACTTC

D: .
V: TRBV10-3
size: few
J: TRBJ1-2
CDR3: CAITGDYYGYTF
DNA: TGTGCCATCACCGGGGATTACTATGGCTACACCTTC

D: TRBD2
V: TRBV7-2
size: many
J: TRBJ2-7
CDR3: CASSLAASGGAYEQYF
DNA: TGTGCCAGCAGCTTAGCAGCGAGCGGGGGGGCATACGAGCAGTACTTC

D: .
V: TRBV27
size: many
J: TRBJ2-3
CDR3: CASSLFRGWTDTQYF
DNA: TGTGCCAGCAGTTTGTTTAGGGGTTGGACAGATACGCAGTATTTT

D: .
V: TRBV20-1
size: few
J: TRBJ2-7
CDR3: CSARGGASEQYF
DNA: TGCAGTGCTAGGGGTGGAGCCTCCGAGCAGTACTTC

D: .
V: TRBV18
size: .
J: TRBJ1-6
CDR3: CASSPSQGSYNSPLHF
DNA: TGTGCCAGCTCACCCTCACAGGGCTCCTATAATTCACCCCTCCACTTT

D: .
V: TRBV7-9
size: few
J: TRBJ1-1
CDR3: CASSLLGAYTEAFF
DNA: TGTGCCAGCAGCTTACTGGGGGCTTACACTGAAGCTTTCTTT

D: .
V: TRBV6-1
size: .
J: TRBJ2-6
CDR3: CASSERRGGALGSGANVLTF
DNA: TGTGCCAGCAGTGAACGCCGAGGGGGGGCCCTGGGGTCTGGGGCCAACGTCCTGACTTTC

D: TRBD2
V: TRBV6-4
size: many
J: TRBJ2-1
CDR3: CASSDSSRGSNNEQFF
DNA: TGTGCCAGCAGTGACTCTTCGCGGGGGTCCAACAATGAGCAGTTCTTC

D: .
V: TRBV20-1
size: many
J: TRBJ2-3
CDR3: CSALSGTTDTQYF
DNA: TGCAGTGCCCTCTCCGGGACCACAGATACGCAGTATTTT

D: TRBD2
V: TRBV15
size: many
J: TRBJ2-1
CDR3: CATSSTTSGGNEQFF
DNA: TGTGCCACCAGCAGCACGACTAGCGGGGGGAATGAGCAGTTCTTC

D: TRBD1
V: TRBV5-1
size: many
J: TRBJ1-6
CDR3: CASSWGTGGSPLHF
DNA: TGCGCCAGCAGCTGGGGGACAGGGGGTTCACCCCTCCACTTT

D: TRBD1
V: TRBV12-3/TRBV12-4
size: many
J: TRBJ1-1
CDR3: CASSLNRGNTEAFF
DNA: TGTGCCAGCAGTTTAAACAGGGGCAACACTGAAGCTTTCTTT

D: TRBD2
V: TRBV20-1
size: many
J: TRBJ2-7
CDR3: CSARGGTSGDVEQYF
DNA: TGCAGTGCTAGAGGAGGGACTAGCGGGGATGTCGAGCAGTACTTC

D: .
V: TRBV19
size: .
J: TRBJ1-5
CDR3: CASSPADWSFYSNQPQHF
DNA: TGTGCCAGTAGCCCAGCCGACTGGAGCTTTTATAGCAATCAGCCCCAGCATTTT

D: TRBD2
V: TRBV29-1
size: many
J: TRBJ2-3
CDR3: CSVTSGGTDTQYF
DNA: TGCAGCGTAACTAGCGGGGGCACAGATACGCAGTATTTT

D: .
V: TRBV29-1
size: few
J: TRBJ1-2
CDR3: CSVEGLSDGYTF
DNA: TGCAGCGTTGAAGGGTTGAGTGATGGCTACACCTTC

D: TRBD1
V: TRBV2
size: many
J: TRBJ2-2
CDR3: CASELTGDTGELFF
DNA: TGTGCCAGCGAATTGACAGGGGACACCGGGGAGCTGTTTTTT

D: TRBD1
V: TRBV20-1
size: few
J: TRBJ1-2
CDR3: CSATGQGDIGYTF
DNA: TGCAGTGCTACGGGACAGGGAGATATTGGCTACACCTTC

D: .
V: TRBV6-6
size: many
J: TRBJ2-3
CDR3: CASSSRGLTDTQYF
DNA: TGTGCCAGCAGTTCTCGAGGTCTCACAGATACGCAGTATTTT

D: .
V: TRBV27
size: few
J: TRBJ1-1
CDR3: CASSLVSVVPNTEAFF
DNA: TGTGCCAGCAGTTTGGTGAGCGTGGTCCCGAACACTGAAGCTTTCTTT

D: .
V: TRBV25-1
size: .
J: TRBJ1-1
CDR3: CASSEFVATEAFF
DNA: TGTGCCAGCAGTGAATTCGTGGCTACTGAAGCTTTCTTT

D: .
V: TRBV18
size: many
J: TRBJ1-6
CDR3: CASSPGQGGSPLHF
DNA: TGTGCCAGCTCACCGGGGCAGGGTGGTTCACCCCTCCACTTT

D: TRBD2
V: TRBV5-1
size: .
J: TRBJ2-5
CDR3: CASSLGTSGGMETQYF
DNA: TGCGCCAGCAGCTTAGGGACTAGCGGGGGAATGGAGACCCAGTACTTC

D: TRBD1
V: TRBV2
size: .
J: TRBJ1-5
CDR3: CASSGEAGGQPQHF
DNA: TGTGCCAGCAGCGGGGAGGCAGGGGGACAGCCCCAGCATTTT